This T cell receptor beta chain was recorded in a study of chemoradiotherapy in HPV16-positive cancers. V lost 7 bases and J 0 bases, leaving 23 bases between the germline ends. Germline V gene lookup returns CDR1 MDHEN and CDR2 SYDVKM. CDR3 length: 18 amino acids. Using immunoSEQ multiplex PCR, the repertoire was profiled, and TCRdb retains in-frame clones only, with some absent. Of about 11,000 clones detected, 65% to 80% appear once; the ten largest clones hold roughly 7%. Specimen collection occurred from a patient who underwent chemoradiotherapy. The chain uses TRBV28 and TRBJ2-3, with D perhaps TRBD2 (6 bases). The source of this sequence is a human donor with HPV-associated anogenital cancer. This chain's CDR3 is CASTPSPGLPTSTDTQYF. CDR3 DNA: TGTGCCAGCACCCCGAGCCCGGGACTTCCAACTAGCACAGATACGCAGTATTTT.